A single sample gave rise to the 22 T cell receptor beta chains below, sequenced in a study of blood T cell repertoires in COVID-19. Using immunoSEQ multiplex PCR, the repertoire was profiled, and TCRdb retains in-frame clones only, with some absent. The table lists tens of thousands of clones, approximately 80% of them singletons, with approximately 20% in the top ten. Sequences were obtained from peripheral blood. All receptors derive from a woman aged 55 to 70 with acute or convalescent COVID-19.

This chain connects TRBV10-2 to TRBJ2-5; D perhaps matches TRBD1 (5 bases). Germline V gene data show CDR1 as WSHSY and CDR2 as SAAADI. There are 15 residues in the CDR3. Trimming cost V 7 bases and J 5 bases, with 20 bases left between them. The CDR3 DNA is TGCGCCAGCACCTTAAACGTAGGGGCCGAGGAGACCCAGTACTTC. This encodes CASTLNVGAEETQYF.

This chain links TRBV3-1 (or the pseudogene TRBV3-2) with TRBJ2-3; 7 positions agree with TRBD1. Germline-derived CDR1 and CDR2 are LGHDT and YNNKEL (reference sequence). The CDR3 totals 15 residues. Trimming removed 6 bases from V and 0 bases from J; junction bases left unmatched: 6. CDR3 DNA sequence: TGTGCCAGCAGGCTCGGGACAGTTAGCACAGATACGCAGTATTTT. This sequence encodes CASRLGTVSTDTQYF.

By sample fraction, this clone is medium-sized. The gene calls are TRBV19 and TRBJ1-2, with 8 nucleotides matching TRBD1. CDR1 LNHDA and CDR2 SQIVND come from the germline V gene (reference sequence). V gave up 2 bases and J gave up 2 bases; unmatched junction bases: 1. The length of the CDR3 is 14 residues. CDR3 DNA sequence: TGTGCCAGTAGTATAACAGGGGGAAACTATGGCTACACCTTC. Translating it yields CASSITGGNYGYTF.

The chain uses TRBV7-3 and TRBJ1-1, with 9 bases aligning to TRBD1. Germline trimming cut 1 base from V and 1 base from J; bases unmatched to any gene: 1. The CDR3 loop spans 15 amino acids. From germline, CDR1 is SGHTA and CDR2 FQGTGA. The CDR3 is CASSLMGQGNTEAFF. The CDR3, as DNA: TGTGCCAGCAGCTTAATGGGACAGGGGAACACTGAAGCTTTCTTT.

CDR3 protein: CASSFSSAQETQYF. The CDR3 DNA reads TGCGCCAGCAGCTTTTCGAGTGCCCAAGAGACCCAGTACTTC. The chain is built from TRBV5-1 and TRBJ2-5; D is unclear. Deletions cut 2 bases from V and 1 base from J, with 9 bases between. CDR1 and CDR2 from the germline V gene are SGHRS and YFSETQ. This CDR3 spans 14 amino acids.

J is TRBJ2-7 and V is TRBV21-1; TRBD1 was called by the table and not checked on the DNA. TRBV21-1 is a recognized pseudogene. The CDR3 sequence is 13 residues long. This CDR3 reads CASSTHISFEQYF. In nucleotides, the CDR3 is TGTGCCAGCAGCACGCACATTTCTTTCGAGCAGTACTTC.

The chain recombines TRBV7-2 with TRBJ1-3, with a possible D match to TRBD1 (6 bases). Germline CDR1 reads SGHTA; CDR2 reads FQGNSA. Trimming shortened V by 5 bases and J by 0 bases, and 14 bases separated the two germline ends. The CDR3 extends over 16 amino acids. The CDR3 region is CASSRRDTSSGNTIYF. As DNA, the CDR3 is TGTGCCAGCAGCAGACGGGACACCTCCTCTGGAAACACCATATATTTT.

The chain links TRBV5-6 to TRBJ1-1; TRBD1 matches 7 bases. With V trimmed by 0 bases and J by 3 bases, 5 bases remained unmatched. The germline gives CDR1 SGHDT, CDR2 YYEEEE. The CDR3 sequence is 15 residues long. The CDR3: CASSLGKDRYTEAFF. CDR3 coding DNA: TGTGCCAGCAGCTTGGGGAAGGACAGGTACACTGAAGCTTTCTTT. The full variable domain, rest sourced from reference TRBV5-6 and TRBJ1-1, is DAGVTQSPTHLIKTRGQQVTLRCSPKSGHDTVSWYQQALGQGPQFIFQYYEEEERQRGNFPDRFSGHQFPNYSSELNVNALLLGDSALYLCASSLGKDRYTEAFFGQGTRLTVV.

This rearrangement joins TRBV4-3 to TRBJ2-1; D ambiguous. V was pared by 1 base and J by 0 bases, with 13 bases between. Looked up from germline, CDR1 is LGHNA and CDR2 is YSLEER. CDR3 size: 17 residues. CDR3 protein: CASSQALPTSSYNEQFF. DNA for the CDR3: TGCGCCAGCAGCCAAGCTCTTCCAACGAGCTCCTACAATGAGCAGTTCTTC.

This clone was detected once. The genes are TRBV3-1 (or the pseudogene TRBV3-2) and TRBJ1-3; the D gene is possibly TRBD1 (6 bases). V dropped 5 bases and J dropped 4 bases, with 12 bases sitting between them. The CDR3 spans 14 residues. Germline V gene sequence: CDR1 LGHDT, CDR2 YNNKEL (reference sequence). The CDR3 loop is CASSSGQSGNTIYF. In DNA form, the CDR3 reads TGTGCCAGCAGCAGCGGACAGTCCGGAAACACCATATATTTT.

The V and J genes are TRBV28 and TRBJ1-6; D is ambiguous. CDR3 length: 12 amino acids. The ends were cut back, 3 bases at V and 15 bases at J, with 12 bases in the middle. The germline V gene encodes CDR1 MDHEN and CDR2 SYDVKM. In DNA, the CDR3 is TGTGCCAGCAGTTTCCGGGTATCTCGCCTCCACTTT. Its protein is CASSFRVSRLHF. Full variable domain (remainder filled in from reference TRBV28 and TRBJ1-6): DVKVTQSSRYLVKRTGEKVFLECVQDMDHENMFWYRQDPGLGLRLIYFSYDVKMKEKGDIPEGYSVSREKKERFSLILESASTNQTSMYLCASSFRVSRLHFGNGTRLTVT.

Only a few counts were recorded for this clone. J is TRBJ1-1 and V is TRBV5-1; 7 bases line up with TRBD1. Trimming at V came to 0 bases and at J to 5 bases, leaving 4 bases not matched to a gene. This CDR3 is built from 14 residues. Germline assignment: CDR1 SGHRS and CDR2 YFSETQ. CDR3 DNA sequence: TGCGCCAGCAGCTTGGGGGACAGTCGGACTGAAGCTTTCTTT. It encodes CASSLGDSRTEAFF.

V is TRBV5-1 and J is TRBJ2-2, with TRBD1 matching over 10 bases. The CDR3 length is 15 residues. Trimming took 0 bases from V and 6 from J; bases not matched to a gene: 2. Germline V lookup: CDR1 SGHRS, CDR2 YFSETQ. CDR3 coding DNA: TGCGCCAGCAGCTTGGGACAGGGGGCCGCCGGGGAGCTGTTTTTT. It encodes CASSLGQGAAGELFF.

The CDR3 reads CASSLRSSTGLSTDTQYF. CDR3 coding DNA: TGTGCCAGCAGCTTACGGAGCTCGACAGGGCTAAGCACAGATACGCAGTATTTT. This sequence joins TRBV6-2 or TRBV6-3 and TRBJ2-3; 7 bases align to TRBD1. Germline CDR1 MNHEY, CDR2 SVGEGT. CDR3 length: 18 amino acids. The V and J ends lost 6 bases and 0 bases, in that order; junction bases with no gene match: 15.

This sequence joins TRBV25-1 and TRBJ2-2, with 8 nucleotides matching TRBD1. Trimming removed 6 bases from V and 1 base from J; junction bases left unmatched: 7. Per germline, CDR1 MGHDK and CDR2 SYGVNS. The CDR3 contains 16 residues. The CDR3 is CASRSKGTGNTGELFF. The CDR3 nucleotides are TGTGCCAGCAGAAGTAAGGGGACAGGGAACACCGGGGAGCTGTTTTTT.

The rearrangement joins TRBV28 to TRBJ2-5, with D maybe TRBD2 (6 bases). The CDR3 contains 14 residues. Trimming removed 2 bases at V and 4 bases at J, with 11 bases between. Germline loops: CDR1 MDHEN, CDR2 SYDVKM. This CDR3 reads CASSLGRRAETQYF. CDR3 nucleotide sequence: TGTGCCAGCAGTTTAGGGAGGAGGGCAGAGACCCAGTACTTC. Complete variable domain (other parts from reference TRBV28 and TRBJ2-5): DVKVTQSSRYLVKRTGEKVFLECVQDMDHENMFWYRQDPGLGLRLIYFSYDVKMKEKGDIPEGYSVSREKKERFSLILESASTNQTSMYLCASSLGRRAETQYFGPGTRLLVL.

The rearrangement links TRBV11-2 to TRBJ1-3; D is uncertain. V lost 2 bases and J lost 3, with 2 bases in between. Per germline, CDR1 SGHAT and CDR2 FQNNGV. This CDR3 spans 12 amino acids. The CDR3: CASSLYGNTIYF. The CDR3, as DNA: TGTGCCAGCAGCTTATATGGAAACACCATATATTTT.

The count of this clone is one. The rearrangement links TRBV30 to TRBJ1-1, with TRBD1 matching over 8 bases. CDR1 GTSNPN and CDR2 SVGIG come from the germline V gene (reference sequence). This CDR3 comprises 14 residues. With V trimmed by 0 bases and J by 6 bases, 6 bases remained unmatched. DNA for the CDR3: TGTGCCTGGAGTGTAGGTGGACAGGGATCTGAAGCTTTCTTT. Translated, it gives CAWSVGGQGSEAFF. Full variable domain (remainder filled in from reference TRBV30 and TRBJ1-1): SQTIHQWPATLVQPVGSPLSLECTVEGTSNPNLYWYRQAAGRGLQLLFYSVGIGQISSEVPQNLSASRPQDRQFILSSKKLLLSDSGFYLCAWSVGGQGSEAFFGQGTRLTVV.

This clone was seen once. The rearrangement links TRBV27 to TRBJ2-1; D unclear. Trimming left V 3 bases short and J 10 bases short, with 7 bases between. The length of the CDR3 is 11 residues. Germline V gives CDR1 MNHEY, CDR2 SMNVEV (reference sequence). CDR3 loop: CASSFMGEQFF. The CDR3 DNA reads TGTGCCAGCAGTTTCATGGGCGAGCAGTTCTTC.

The chain has TRBV18 and TRBJ2-5, with 7 bases aligning to TRBD1. The germline CDR1 and CDR2 sequences are KGHSH and LQKENI. Unmatched junction bases numbered 7, after V lost 3 bases and J lost 3 bases. This CDR3 is built from 15 residues. CDR3: CASSPFSGTEETQYF. CDR3 in DNA: TGTGCCAGCTCACCCTTTTCCGGGACAGAAGAGACCCAGTACTTC.

This clone was picked up a small number of times. The V and J genes are TRBV10-3 and TRBJ1-5, with 10 bases fitting TRBD1. V trimming: 10 bases; J trimming: 4 bases; junction bases outside the gene matches: 19. This CDR3 has 18 residues. Per the germline V gene, CDR1 is ENHRY and CDR2 is SYGVKD. The CDR3 reads CATQTQGRDRGFNQPQHF. DNA for the CDR3: TGTGCCACCCAGACCCAGGGTAGGGACAGGGGCTTTAATCAGCCCCAGCATTTT.

V gene TRBV11-2 combines with J gene TRBJ1-6; TRBD1 matches 8 bases. Germline V gives CDR1 SGHAT, CDR2 FQNNGV. J lost 10 bases, V lost 5 bases, and 13 bases had no gene match. The CDR3 spans 16 residues. CDR3 in amino acids: CASSPPRQGRYSPLHF. CDR3 bases: TGTGCCAGCAGCCCCCCCCGACAGGGGAGGTACTCACCCCTCCACTTT.